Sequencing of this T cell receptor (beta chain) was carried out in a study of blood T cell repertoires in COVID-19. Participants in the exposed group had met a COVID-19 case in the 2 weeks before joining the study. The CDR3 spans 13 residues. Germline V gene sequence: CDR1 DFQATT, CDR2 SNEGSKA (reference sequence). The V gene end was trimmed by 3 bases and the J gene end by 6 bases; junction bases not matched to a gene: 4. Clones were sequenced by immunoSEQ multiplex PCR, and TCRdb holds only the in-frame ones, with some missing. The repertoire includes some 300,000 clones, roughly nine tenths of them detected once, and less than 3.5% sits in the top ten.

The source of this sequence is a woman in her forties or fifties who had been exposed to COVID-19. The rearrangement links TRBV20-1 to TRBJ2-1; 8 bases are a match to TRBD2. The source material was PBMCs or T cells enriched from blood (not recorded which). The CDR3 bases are TGCAGTGCTAGTCGGCTAGCGGGCAATGAGCAGTTCTTC. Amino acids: CSASRLAGNEQFF.